The present entry profiles one TCR beta chain with its context. V lost 6 bases, J lost 6 bases, and 13 bases stayed unmatched. The CDR3 spans 16 residues. CDR1 is MDHEN, CDR2 SYDVKM, per germline. This specimen belongs to a study of blood T cell repertoires in COVID-19. Across the study: The cDNA or gDNA used as material had been derived from T cells, B-cell-depleted T cells, or PBMCs.

Original methodology: Counts of nucleated cells, estimated from reference gene primer amplification, were obtained. Sequencing was performed with immunoSEQ multiplex PCR; in TCRdb, only in-frame clones are kept and a portion is missing. The D gene and trimming were derived from the DNA, and the V and J assignments and clone size from that table. This table has around 260,000 clones, 75% to 90% appearing once. This receptor was obtained from a man younger than 45 with active or convalescent COVID-19. Material: peripheral blood. The V and J genes are TRBV28 and TRBJ2-3, with 9 bases lining up with TRBD2. CDR3 protein: CASRQSSAGGWDTQYF. The DNA of the CDR3 is TGTGCCAGCAGGCAATCCTCGGCGGGGGGGTGGGATACGCAGTATTTT.